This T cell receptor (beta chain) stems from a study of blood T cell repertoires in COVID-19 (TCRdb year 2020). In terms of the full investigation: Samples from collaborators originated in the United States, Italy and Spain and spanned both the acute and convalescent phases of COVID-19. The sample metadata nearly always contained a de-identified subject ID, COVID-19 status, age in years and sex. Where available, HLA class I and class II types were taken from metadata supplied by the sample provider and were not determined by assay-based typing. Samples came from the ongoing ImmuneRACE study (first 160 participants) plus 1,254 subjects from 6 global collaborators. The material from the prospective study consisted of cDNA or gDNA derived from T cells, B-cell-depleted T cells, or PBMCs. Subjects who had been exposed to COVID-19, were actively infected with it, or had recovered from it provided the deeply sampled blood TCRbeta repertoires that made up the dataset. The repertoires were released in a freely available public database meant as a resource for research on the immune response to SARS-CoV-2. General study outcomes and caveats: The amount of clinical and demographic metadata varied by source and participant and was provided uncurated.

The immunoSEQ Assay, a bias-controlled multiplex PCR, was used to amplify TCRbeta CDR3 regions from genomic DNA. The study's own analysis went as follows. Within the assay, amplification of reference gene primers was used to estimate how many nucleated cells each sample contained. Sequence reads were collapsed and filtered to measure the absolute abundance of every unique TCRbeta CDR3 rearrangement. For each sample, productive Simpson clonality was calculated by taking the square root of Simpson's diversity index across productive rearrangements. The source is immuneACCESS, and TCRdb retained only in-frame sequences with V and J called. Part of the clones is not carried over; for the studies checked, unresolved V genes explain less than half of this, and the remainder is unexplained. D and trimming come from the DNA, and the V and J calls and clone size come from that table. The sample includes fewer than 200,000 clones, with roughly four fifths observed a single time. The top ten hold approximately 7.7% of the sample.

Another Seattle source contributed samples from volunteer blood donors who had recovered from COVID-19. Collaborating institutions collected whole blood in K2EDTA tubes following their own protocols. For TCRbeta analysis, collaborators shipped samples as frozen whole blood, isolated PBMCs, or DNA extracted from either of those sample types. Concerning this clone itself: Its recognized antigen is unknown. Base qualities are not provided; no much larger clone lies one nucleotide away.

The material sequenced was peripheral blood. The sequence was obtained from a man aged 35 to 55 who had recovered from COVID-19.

The nucleotide sequence is given as TGTGCCAGCAGTTTAGAGTTCCGTCTCTTCACAGATACGCAGTATTTT. Its product reads: CASSLEFRLFTDTQYF. The rearrangement combines TRBV28 with TRBJ2-3; the D gene remains uncertain. Including cysteine and phenylalanine, the CDR3 has 16 amino acids. Left in the record is the CDR3 DNA by itself, 48 bases read in frame from the first base. The germline V gene yields MDHEN for CDR1 and SYDVKM for CDR2. V is pared back by 2 bases and J by 2 bases, with 14 bases lying between the germline termini.